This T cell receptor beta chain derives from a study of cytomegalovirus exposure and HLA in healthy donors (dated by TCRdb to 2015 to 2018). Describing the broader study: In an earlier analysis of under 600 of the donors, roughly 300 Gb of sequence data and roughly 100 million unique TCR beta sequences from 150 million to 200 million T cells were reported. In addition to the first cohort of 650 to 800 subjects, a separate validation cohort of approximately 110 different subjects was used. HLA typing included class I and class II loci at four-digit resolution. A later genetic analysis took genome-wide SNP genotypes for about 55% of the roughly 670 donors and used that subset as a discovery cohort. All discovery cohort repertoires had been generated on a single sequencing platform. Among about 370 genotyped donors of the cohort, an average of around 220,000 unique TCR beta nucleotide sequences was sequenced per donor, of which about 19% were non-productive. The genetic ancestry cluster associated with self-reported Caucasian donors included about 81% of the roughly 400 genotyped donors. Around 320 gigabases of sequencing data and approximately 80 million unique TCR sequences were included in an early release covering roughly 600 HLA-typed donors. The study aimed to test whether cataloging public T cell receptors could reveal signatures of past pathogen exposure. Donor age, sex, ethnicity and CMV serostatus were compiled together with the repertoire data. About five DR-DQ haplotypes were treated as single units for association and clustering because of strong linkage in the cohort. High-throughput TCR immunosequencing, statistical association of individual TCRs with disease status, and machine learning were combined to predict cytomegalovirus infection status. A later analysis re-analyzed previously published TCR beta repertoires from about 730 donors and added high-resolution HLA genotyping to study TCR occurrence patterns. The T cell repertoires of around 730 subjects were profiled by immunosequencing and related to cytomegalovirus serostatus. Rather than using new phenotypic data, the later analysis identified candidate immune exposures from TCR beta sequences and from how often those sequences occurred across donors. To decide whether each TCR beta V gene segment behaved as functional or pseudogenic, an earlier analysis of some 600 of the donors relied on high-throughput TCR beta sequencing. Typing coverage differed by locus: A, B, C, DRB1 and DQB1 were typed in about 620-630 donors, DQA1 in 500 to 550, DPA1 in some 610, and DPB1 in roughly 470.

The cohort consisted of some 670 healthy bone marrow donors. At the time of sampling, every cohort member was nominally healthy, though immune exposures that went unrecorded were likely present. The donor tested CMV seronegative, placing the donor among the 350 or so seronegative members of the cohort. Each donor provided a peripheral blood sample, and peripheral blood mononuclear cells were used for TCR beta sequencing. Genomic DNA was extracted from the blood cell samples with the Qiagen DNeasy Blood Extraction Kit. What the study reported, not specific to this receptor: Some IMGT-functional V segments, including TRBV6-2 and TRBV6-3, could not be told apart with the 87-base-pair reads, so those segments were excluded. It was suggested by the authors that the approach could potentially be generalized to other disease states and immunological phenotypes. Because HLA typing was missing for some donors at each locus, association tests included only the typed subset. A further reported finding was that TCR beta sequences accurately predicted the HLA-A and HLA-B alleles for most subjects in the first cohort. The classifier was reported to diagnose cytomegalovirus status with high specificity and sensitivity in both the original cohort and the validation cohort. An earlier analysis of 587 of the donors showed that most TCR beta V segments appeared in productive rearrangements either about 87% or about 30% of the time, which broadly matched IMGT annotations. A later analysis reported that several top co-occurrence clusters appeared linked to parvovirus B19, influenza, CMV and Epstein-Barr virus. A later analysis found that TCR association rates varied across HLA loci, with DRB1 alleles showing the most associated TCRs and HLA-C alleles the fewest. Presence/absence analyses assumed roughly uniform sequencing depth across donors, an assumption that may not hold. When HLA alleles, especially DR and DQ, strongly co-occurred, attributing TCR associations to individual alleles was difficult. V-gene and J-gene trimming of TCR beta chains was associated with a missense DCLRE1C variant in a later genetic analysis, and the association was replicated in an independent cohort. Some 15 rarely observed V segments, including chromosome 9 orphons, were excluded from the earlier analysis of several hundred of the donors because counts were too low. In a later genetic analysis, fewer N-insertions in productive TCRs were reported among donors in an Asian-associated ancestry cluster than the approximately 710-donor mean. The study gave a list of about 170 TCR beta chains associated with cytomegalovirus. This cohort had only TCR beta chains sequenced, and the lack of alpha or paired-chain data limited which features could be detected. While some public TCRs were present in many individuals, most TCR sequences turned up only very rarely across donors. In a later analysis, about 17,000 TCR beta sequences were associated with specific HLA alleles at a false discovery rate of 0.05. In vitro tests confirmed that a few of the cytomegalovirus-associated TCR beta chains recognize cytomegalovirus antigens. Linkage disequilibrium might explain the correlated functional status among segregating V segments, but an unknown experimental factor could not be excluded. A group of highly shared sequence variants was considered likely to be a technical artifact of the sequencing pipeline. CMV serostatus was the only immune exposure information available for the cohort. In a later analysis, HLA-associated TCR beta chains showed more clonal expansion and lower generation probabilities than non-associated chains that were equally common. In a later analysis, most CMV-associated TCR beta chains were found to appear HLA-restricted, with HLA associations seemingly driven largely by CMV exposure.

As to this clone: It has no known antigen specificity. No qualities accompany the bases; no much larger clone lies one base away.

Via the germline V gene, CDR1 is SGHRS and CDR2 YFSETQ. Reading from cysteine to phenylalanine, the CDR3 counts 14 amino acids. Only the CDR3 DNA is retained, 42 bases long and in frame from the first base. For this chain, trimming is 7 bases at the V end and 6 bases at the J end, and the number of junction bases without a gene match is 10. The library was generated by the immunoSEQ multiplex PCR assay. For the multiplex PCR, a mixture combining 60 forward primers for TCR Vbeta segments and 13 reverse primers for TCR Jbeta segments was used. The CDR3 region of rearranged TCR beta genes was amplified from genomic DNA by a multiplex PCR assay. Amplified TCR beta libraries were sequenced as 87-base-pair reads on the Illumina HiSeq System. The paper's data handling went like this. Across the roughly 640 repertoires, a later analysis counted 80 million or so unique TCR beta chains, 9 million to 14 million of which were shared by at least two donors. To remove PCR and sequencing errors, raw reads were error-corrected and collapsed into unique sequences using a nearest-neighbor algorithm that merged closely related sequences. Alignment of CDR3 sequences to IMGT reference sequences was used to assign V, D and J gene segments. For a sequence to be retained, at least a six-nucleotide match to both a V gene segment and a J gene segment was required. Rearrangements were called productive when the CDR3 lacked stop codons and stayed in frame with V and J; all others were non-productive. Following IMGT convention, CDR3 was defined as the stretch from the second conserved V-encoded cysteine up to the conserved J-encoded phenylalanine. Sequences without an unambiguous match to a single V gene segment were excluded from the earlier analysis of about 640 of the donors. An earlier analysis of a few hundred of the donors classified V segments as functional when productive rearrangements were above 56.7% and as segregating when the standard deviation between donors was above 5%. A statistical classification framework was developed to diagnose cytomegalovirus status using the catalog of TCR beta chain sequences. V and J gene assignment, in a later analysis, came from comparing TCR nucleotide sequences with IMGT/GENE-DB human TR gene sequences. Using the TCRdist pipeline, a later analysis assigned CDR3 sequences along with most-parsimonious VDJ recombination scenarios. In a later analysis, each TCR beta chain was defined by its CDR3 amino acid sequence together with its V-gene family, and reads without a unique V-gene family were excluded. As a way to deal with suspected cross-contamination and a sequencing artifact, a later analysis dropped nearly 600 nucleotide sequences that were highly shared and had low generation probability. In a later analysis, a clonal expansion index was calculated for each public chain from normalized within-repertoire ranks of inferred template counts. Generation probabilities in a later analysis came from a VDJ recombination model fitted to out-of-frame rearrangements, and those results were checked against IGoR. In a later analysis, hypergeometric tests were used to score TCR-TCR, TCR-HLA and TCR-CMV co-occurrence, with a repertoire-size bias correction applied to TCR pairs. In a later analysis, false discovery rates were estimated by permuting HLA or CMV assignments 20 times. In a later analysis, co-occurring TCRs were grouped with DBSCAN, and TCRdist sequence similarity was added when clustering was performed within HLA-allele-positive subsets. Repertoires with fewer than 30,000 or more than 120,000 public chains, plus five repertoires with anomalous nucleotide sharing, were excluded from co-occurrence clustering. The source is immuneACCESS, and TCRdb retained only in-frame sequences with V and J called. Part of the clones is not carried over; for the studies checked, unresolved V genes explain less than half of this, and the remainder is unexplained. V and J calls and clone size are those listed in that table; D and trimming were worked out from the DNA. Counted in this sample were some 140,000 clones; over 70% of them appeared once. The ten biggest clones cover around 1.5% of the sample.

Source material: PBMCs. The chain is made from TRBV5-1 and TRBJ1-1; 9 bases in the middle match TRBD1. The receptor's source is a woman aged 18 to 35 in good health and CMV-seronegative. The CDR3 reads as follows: CASGQGSSGPEAFF. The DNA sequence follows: TGCGCCAGCGGACAGGGGTCCTCAGGGCCTGAAGCTTTCTTT.